A selection of T cell receptor beta chains follows, all from one sample in a study of T cell repertoires in cytomegalovirus infection. TCRdb reprocessed the reads via MiXCR and lists one record per CDR3 protein. Here the sample spans approximately 1,000,000 distinct CDR3 sequences, roughly 31% being singletons. The antigens of these receptors remain unknown. Sequencing was performed on cultured CD8+ T cells from PBMCs, taken from culture after CMV antigen stimulation. The receptor set was obtained from a human donor in good health (CMV status not recorded). Some clones in this sample may be carry-over from other donors' samples. Each CDR3 is given with its conserved first and last residue. A D gene is named only where the DNA matches it firmly. The listing skips clone size in some rows; elsewhere it reads once, few, many or a size class.

CDR3 length: 17
clone size: many
V gene: TRBV7-2
J gene: TRBJ2-1
D gene: TRBD2
CDR3 DNA: TGTGCCAGCAGCCCCCATAGCGGGGGCCTCGCGTACAATGAGCAGTTCTTC
CDR3 protein: CASSPHSGGLAYNEQFF

CDR3 length: 13
clone size: few
V gene: TRBV7-9
J gene: TRBJ1-6
D gene: .
CDR3 DNA: TGTGCCAGCAGCCCCCACCTGGGTTCACCCCTCCACTTT
CDR3 protein: CASSPHLGSPLHF

CDR3 length: 19
clone size: many
V gene: TRBV7-8
J gene: TRBJ1-3
D gene: .
CDR3 DNA: TGTGCCAGCAGCTTAGTGCGGGGTGGGGAAAGGGACCCAGGAAACACCATATATTTT
CDR3 protein: CASSLVRGGERDPGNTIYF

CDR3 length: 18
clone size: .
V gene: TRBV19
J gene: TRBJ2-2
D gene: TRBD1
CDR3 DNA: TGTGCCAGTAGACCCGCCCTCGGGACAGGGGGTGACACCGGGGAGCTGTTTTTT
CDR3 protein: CASRPALGTGGDTGELFF

CDR3 length: 14
clone size: .
V gene: TRBV27
J gene: TRBJ1-4
D gene: TRBD1
CDR3 DNA: TGTGCCAGCAGTTACGGGACAGGGAGAGGAAAACTGTTTTTT
CDR3 protein: CASSYGTGRGKLFF

CDR3 length: 15
clone size: .
V gene: TRBV28
J gene: TRBJ1-6
D gene: .
CDR3 DNA: TGTGCCAGCACGCTCCGGAACAGATATAATTCACCCCTCCACTTT
CDR3 protein: CASTLRNRYNSPLHF

CDR3 length: 17
clone size: .
V gene: TRBV12-3/TRBV12-4
J gene: TRBJ2-5
D gene: .
CDR3 DNA: TGTGCCAGCAGTCCAGAGCGGGTCGTCGGGTACCAAGAGACCCAGTACTTC
CDR3 protein: CASSPERVVGYQETQYF

CDR3 length: 13
clone size: .
V gene: TRBV5-1
J gene: TRBJ1-1
D gene: .
CDR3 DNA: TGCGCCACTTCGACAGGATGGAACACTGAAGCTTTCTTT
CDR3 protein: CATSTGWNTEAFF

CDR3 length: 14
clone size: .
V gene: TRBV7-6
J gene: TRBJ1-1
D gene: .
CDR3 DNA: TGTGCCAGCAGCTTGGGGACGTTCGACACTGAAGCTTTCTTT
CDR3 protein: CASSLGTFDTEAFF

CDR3 length: 15
clone size: few
V gene: TRBV19
J gene: TRBJ2-1
D gene: TRBD2
CDR3 DNA: TGTGCCAGTAGTATTTGGCTAGCGGGGGACAATGAGCAGTTCTTC
CDR3 protein: CASSIWLAGDNEQFF

CDR3 length: 20
clone size: .
V gene: TRBV19
J gene: TRBJ1-1
D gene: .
CDR3 DNA: TGTGCCAGTAGTGTCAACATTGGGGTATACAGAGCCCCCTCGAACACTGAAGCTTTCTTT
CDR3 protein: CASSVNIGVYRAPSNTEAFF

CDR3 length: 12
clone size: .
V gene: TRBV20-1
J gene: TRBJ1-1
D gene: .
CDR3 DNA: TGCAGTGCTCTGGGGCCCTCCACTGAAGCTTTCTTT
CDR3 protein: CSALGPSTEAFF

CDR3 length: 15
clone size: .
V gene: TRBV19
J gene: TRBJ1-6
D gene: TRBD1
CDR3 DNA: TGTGCCAGTAGAAACCAGGGACAGGGGCTCAGACCCCTCCACTTT
CDR3 protein: CASRNQGQGLRPLHF

CDR3 length: 19
clone size: few
V gene: TRBV5-5
J gene: TRBJ2-3
D gene: TRBD2
CDR3 DNA: TGTGCCAGCAGCTTGGTTCCGGCGGGGGGGCTTGGGAGCACAGATACGCAGTATTTT
CDR3 protein: CASSLVPAGGLGSTDTQYF

CDR3 length: 14
clone size: .
V gene: TRBV9
J gene: TRBJ1-2
D gene: TRBD1
CDR3 DNA: TGTGCCAGCAGCGTCGGGGACAGCTTCAATGGCTACACCTTC
CDR3 protein: CASSVGDSFNGYTF

CDR3 length: 15
clone size: .
V gene: TRBV6-6
J gene: TRBJ2-2
D gene: .
CDR3 DNA: TGTGCCACTCGCTGGGGGGCCTCGGAGTCCGGGGAGCTGTTTTTT
CDR3 protein: CATRWGASESGELFF

CDR3 length: 16
clone size: .
V gene: TRBV28
J gene: TRBJ1-2
D gene: .
CDR3 DNA: TGTGCCGGCTCTATGGGACGAGGGCCGTACAACTATGGCTACACCTTC
CDR3 protein: CAGSMGRGPYNYGYTF

CDR3 length: 17
clone size: .
V gene: TRBV28
J gene: TRBJ2-4
D gene: .
CDR3 DNA: TGTGCCAGCAGTTTTGGGACCCAGGGCCTAGCCAAAAACATTCAGTACTTC
CDR3 protein: CASSFGTQGLAKNIQYF

CDR3 length: 13
clone size: .
V gene: TRBV19
J gene: TRBJ1-2
D gene: .
CDR3 DNA: TGTGCCAGTAGTATTGGGACCGCCTATGGCTACACCTTC
CDR3 protein: CASSIGTAYGYTF

CDR3 length: 13
clone size: .
V gene: TRBV11-3
J gene: TRBJ2-7
D gene: .
CDR3 DNA: TGTGCCAGCAGCTTAGAAGACGGCTACGAGCAGTACTTC
CDR3 protein: CASSLEDGYEQYF

CDR3 length: 12
clone size: once
V gene: TRBV7-9
J gene: TRBJ1-1
D gene: .
CDR3 DNA: TGTGCCAGCAGCTTAAACCTAAGGGAAGCTTTCTTT
CDR3 protein: CASSLNLREAFF

CDR3 length: 16
clone size: .
V gene: TRBV6-4
J gene: TRBJ1-2
D gene: .
CDR3 DNA: TGTGCCAGCAGTGAGACATCTGCGGGCGGAAACTATGGCTACACCTTC
CDR3 protein: CASSETSAGGNYGYTF

CDR3 length: 14
clone size: .
V gene: TRBV6-1
J gene: TRBJ1-1
D gene: .
CDR3 DNA: TGTGCCAGCCCACGAGTGGACAGAAACACTGAAGCTTTCTTT
CDR3 protein: CASPRVDRNTEAFF

CDR3 length: 16
clone size: .
V gene: TRBV7-9
J gene: TRBJ2-1
D gene: TRBD1
CDR3 DNA: TGTGCCAGCAGCTTAGCGGACAGGGACACCTACAATGAGCAGTTCTTC
CDR3 protein: CASSLADRDTYNEQFF

CDR3 length: 13
clone size: .
V gene: TRBV27
J gene: TRBJ2-1
D gene: TRBD1
CDR3 DNA: TGTGCCAGCAGCCTCGACAGGGTCAATGAGCAGTTCTTC
CDR3 protein: CASSLDRVNEQFF

CDR3 length: 11
clone size: few
V gene: TRBV29-1
J gene: TRBJ2-3
D gene: .
CDR3 DNA: TGCAGCGTCCCTCGGAGGGATACGCAGTATTTT
CDR3 protein: CSVPRRDTQYF

CDR3 length: 15
clone size: many
V gene: TRBV6-5
J gene: TRBJ1-5
D gene: .
CDR3 DNA: TGTGCCAGCAGTTACTCATGGGAGAGCAATCAGCCCCAGCATTTT
CDR3 protein: CASSYSWESNQPQHF

CDR3 length: 14
clone size: many
V gene: TRBV12-3/TRBV12-4
J gene: TRBJ1-2
D gene: .
CDR3 DNA: TGTGCCACCGTTCAGACCGGGACATTCCATGGCTACACCTTC
CDR3 protein: CATVQTGTFHGYTF

CDR3 length: 14
clone size: .
V gene: TRBV19
J gene: TRBJ2-1
D gene: .
CDR3 DNA: TGTGCCAGTAGTATGTCACAGAGGGGCAATGAGCAGTTCTTC
CDR3 protein: CASSMSQRGNEQFF

CDR3 length: 13
clone size: .
V gene: TRBV7-6
J gene: TRBJ2-1
D gene: TRBD1
CDR3 DNA: TGTGCCAGCGGGACAGGATTCCACAATGAGCAGTTCTTC
CDR3 protein: CASGTGFHNEQFF

CDR3 length: 14
clone size: few
V gene: TRBV7-9
J gene: TRBJ1-3
D gene: .
CDR3 DNA: TGTGCCAGCAGCTTAGCGTCGGGGGAAGACACCATATATTTT
CDR3 protein: CASSLASGEDTIYF

CDR3 length: 16
clone size: few
V gene: TRBV12-3/TRBV12-4
J gene: TRBJ2-1
D gene: TRBD1
CDR3 DNA: TGTGCCAGCAACCGACCGGGACAGGGGACGATAAATGAGCAGTTCTTC
CDR3 protein: CASNRPGQGTINEQFF

CDR3 length: 17
clone size: .
V gene: TRBV28
J gene: TRBJ2-5
D gene: .
CDR3 DNA: TGTGCCAGCACCCCCTCTGGGCTGCCACTCCTCCAAGAGACCCAGTACTTC
CDR3 protein: CASTPSGLPLLQETQYF

CDR3 length: 15
clone size: .
V gene: TRBV20-1
J gene: TRBJ2-7
D gene: .
CDR3 DNA: TGCAGTGCTAGAGCTCCCGGGACATATCACTACGAGCAGTACTTC
CDR3 protein: CSARAPGTYHYEQYF

CDR3 length: 19
clone size: .
V gene: TRBV27
J gene: TRBJ2-5
D gene: TRBD2
CDR3 DNA: TGTGCCAGCAGTCCGAGACCGGGACTAGCGGGGGTGTACCAAGAGACCCAGTACTTC
CDR3 protein: CASSPRPGLAGVYQETQYF